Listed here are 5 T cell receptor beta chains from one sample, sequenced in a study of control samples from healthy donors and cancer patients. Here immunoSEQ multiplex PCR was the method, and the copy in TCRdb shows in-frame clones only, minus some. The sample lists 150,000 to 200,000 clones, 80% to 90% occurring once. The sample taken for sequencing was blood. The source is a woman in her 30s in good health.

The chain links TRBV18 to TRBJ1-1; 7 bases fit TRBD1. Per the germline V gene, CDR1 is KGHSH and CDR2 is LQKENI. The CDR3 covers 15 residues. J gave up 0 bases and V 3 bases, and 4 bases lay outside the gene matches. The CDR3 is CASSPGQQLNTEAFF. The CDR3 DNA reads TGTGCCAGCTCACCGGGACAGCAACTGAACACTGAAGCTTTCTTT. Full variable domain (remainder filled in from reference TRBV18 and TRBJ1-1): NAGVMQNPRHLVRRRGQEARLRCSPMKGHSHVYWYRQLPEEGLKFMVYLQKENIIDESGMPKERFSAEFPKEGPSILRIQQVVRGDSAAYFCASSPGQQLNTEAFFGQGTRLTVV.

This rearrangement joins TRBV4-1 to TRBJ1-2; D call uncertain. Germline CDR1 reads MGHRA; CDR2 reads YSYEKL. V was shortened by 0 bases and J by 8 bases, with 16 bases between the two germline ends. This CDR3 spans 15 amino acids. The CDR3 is CASSQEFASKKGYTF. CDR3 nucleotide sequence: TGCGCCAGCAGCCAAGAATTTGCCTCCAAAAAGGGCTACACCTTC.

The CDR3 region is CASSILGAQGNEQFF. For the CDR3, the DNA is TGTGCCAGTAGTATATTGGGGGCGCAGGGTAATGAGCAGTTCTTC. The chain combines TRBV19 with TRBJ2-1, with D tentatively TRBD1 (6 bases). The CDR3 contains 15 residues. The germline gives CDR1 LNHDA, CDR2 SQIVND (reference sequence). V was clipped by 2 bases and J by 7 bases, with 15 bases between them.

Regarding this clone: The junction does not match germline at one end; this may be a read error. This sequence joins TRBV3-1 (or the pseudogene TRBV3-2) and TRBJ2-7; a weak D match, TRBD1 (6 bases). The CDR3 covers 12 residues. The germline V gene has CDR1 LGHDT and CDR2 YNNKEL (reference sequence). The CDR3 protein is CASSQDPGQLFF. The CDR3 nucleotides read TGTGCCAGCAGCCAAGATCCCGGACAGTTGTTCTTC.

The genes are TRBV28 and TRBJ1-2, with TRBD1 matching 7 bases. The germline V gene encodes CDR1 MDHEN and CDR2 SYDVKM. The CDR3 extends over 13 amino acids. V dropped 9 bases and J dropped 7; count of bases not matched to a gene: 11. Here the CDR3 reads CASSLEDRVGYTF. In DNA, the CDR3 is TGTGCCAGTAGCCTCGAAGACAGGGTTGGCTACACCTTC.